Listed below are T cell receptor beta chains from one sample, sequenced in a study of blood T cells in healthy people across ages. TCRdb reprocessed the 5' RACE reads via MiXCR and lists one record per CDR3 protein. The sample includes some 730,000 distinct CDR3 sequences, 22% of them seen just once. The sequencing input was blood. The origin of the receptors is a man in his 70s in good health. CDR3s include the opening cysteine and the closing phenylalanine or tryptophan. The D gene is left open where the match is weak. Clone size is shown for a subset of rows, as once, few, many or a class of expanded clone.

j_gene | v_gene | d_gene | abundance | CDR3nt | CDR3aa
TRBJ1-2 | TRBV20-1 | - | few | TGCAGTGCTAACCCGAGTTTTACTGGGGGCTACACCTTC | CSANPSFTGGYTF
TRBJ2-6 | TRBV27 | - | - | TGTGCCAGCAGTTTATATAGGGGTACTGGGGCCAACGTCCTGACTTTC | CASSLYRGTGANVLTF
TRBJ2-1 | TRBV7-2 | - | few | TGTGCCAGCAGCTTAGTGGTCGCGGAAGAGCAGTTCTTC | CASSLVVAEEQFF
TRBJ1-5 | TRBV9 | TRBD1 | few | TGTGCCAGCAGCGTAGCAGGGGGGAATCAGCCCCAGCATTTT | CASSVAGGNQPQHF
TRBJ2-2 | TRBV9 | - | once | TGTGCCAGCTCCCCAAATAAGGGGCCCATTTTCCCCGGGGAGCTGTTTTTT | CASSPNKGPIFPGELFF
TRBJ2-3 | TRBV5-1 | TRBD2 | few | TGCGCCAGCAGCCCCGGGACTAGCGGGGGAGGCACAGATACGCAGTATTTT | CASSPGTSGGGTDTQYF
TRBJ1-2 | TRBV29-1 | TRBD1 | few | TGCAGCGTTGAAGACGAGACAGGGACTGGCTACACCTTC | CSVEDETGTGYTF
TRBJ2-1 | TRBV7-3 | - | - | TGTGCCAGCAGCTTCCAGGAGAGCTCCTACAATGAGCAGTTCTTC | CASSFQESSYNEQFF
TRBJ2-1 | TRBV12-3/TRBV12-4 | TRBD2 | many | TGTGCCAGCAGATTGGCGGGAGAGTCCTACAATGAGCAGTTCTTC | CASRLAGESYNEQFF
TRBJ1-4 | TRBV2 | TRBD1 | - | TGTGCCGGCCACAGGGGGTCCGGGGAAAAACTGTTTTTT | CAGHRGSGEKLFF
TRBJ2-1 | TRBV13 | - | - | TGTGCCAGCAGCTTAGGTGGATACAGACCCTACTCCTACAATGAGCAGTTCTTC | CASSLGGYRPYSYNEQFF
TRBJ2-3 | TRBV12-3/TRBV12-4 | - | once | TGTGCCAGCAGTTTAATCGTAAGAACTATCACAGATGCGCAGTATTTT | CASSLIVRTITDAQYF
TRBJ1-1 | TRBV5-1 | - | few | TGCGCCAGCATAGACGATATTGGGTCCGCTTTCTTT | CASIDDIGSAFF
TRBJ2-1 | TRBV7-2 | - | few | TGTGCCAGCAGCGTCGTTAGGGTTAATGAGCAGTTCTTC | CASSVVRVNEQFF
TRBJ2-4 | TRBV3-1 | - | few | TGTGCCAGCAGCCAAGACCGGGGCCTAGCCAAAAACATTCAGTACTTC | CASSQDRGLAKNIQYF
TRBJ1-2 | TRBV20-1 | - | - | TGCAGTGCCCCGGTGGGGATCTATGGCTACACCTTC | CSAPVGIYGYTF
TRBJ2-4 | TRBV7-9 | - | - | TGTGCCAGCAGCTTAGCGCTGGACTGGAACAAAAACATTCAGTACTTC | CASSLALDWNKNIQYF
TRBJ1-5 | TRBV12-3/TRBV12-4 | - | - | TGTGCCAGCAGTAAGGGGGGGGTTCTTAGCAATCAGCCCCAGCATTTT | CASSKGGVLSNQPQHF
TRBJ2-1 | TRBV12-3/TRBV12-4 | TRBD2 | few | TGTGCCAGCAACCGGCTAGCGGGGGACACCTACAATGAGCAGTTCTTC | CASNRLAGDTYNEQFF
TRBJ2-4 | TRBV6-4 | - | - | TGTGCCAGCAGTGAATTGGAACAGTCCGGAAACATTCAGTACTTC | CASSELEQSGNIQYF
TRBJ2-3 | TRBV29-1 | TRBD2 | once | TGCAGCGTCGCGCCTAGCGGGGGGTTAGATACGCAGTATTTT | CSVAPSGGLDTQYF
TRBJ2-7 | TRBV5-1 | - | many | TGCGCCAGCAGCCCCCAGGCAGGGAGCTCCTACGAGCAGTACTTC | CASSPQAGSSYEQYF
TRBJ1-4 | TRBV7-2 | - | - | TGTGCCAGCAGCTTAACAGACGAAGAAAAACTGTTTTTT | CASSLTDEEKLFF
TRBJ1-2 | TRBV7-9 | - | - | TGTGCCAGCAGCTTATCGGCCGCAGGCTGGTATGGCTACACCTTC | CASSLSAAGWYGYTF
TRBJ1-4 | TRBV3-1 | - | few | TGTGCCAGCAGCCCCACAGTAGGTAATGAAAAACTGTTTTTT | CASSPTVGNEKLFF
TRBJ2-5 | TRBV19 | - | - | TGTGCCAGTAGTAAGGGCTGGGAGACCCAGTACTTC | CASSKGWETQYF
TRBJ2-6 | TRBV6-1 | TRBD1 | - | TGTGCCAGCACTCTAACCGGGACAGGACCCCTCTCTGGGGCCTACGTCCTGACTTTC | CASTLTGTGPLSGAYVLTF
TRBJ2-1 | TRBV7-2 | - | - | TGTGCCAGCAGCTCGCGGACTCTAAACCCACACAATGAGCAGTTCTTC | CASSSRTLNPHNEQFF
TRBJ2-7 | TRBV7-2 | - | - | TGTGCCAGCACCTCTCCGGGAGACGTCGAGCAGTACTTC | CASTSPGDVEQYF
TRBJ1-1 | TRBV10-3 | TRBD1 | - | TGTGCCACCTGGACAGGGGACACTGAAGCTTTCTTT | CATWTGDTEAFF
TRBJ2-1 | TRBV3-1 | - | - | TGTGCCAGCGGAAACGACCTTCCCAATCGGGATGAGCAGTTCTTC | CASGNDLPNRDEQFF
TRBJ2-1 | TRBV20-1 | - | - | TGCAGTGCTAGTCCGAGGGCAGGGGAGCAGTTCTTC | CSASPRAGEQFF
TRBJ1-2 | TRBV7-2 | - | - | TGTGCCAGCAGCCCGTACAGGGCTGGCTACACCTTC | CASSPYRAGYTF
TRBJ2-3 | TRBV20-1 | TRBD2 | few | TGCAGTGCTGGTCTTCCTAGCGGGGTTAGCACAGATACGCAGTATTTT | CSAGLPSGVSTDTQYF
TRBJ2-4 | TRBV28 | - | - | TGTGCCAGCAGTTTACTTACGGGGCATCAGTACTTC | CASSLLTGHQYF
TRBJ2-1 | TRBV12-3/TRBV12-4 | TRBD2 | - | TGTGCCAGCAACACCGGGACTAGCGGCTACAATGAGCAGTTCTTC | CASNTGTSGYNEQFF
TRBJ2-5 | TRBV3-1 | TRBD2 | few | TGTGCCAGCAGCCACCGAAGGACTAGCCCCACTGGTCTGGAGCAGTACTTC | CASSHRRTSPTGLEQYF
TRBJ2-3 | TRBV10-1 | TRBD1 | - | TGCGCCAGCAGTGGGACAGGGTATGATACGCAGTATTTT | CASSGTGYDTQYF
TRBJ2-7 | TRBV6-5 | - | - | TGTGCCAGCAGTGACTACAACTCCTACGAGCAGTACTTC | CASSDYNSYEQYF
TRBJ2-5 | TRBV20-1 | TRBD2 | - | TGCAGTGTCGGCGGGGGGCAGAAAGAGACCCAGTACTTC | CSVGGGQKETQYF
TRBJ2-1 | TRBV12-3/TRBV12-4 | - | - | TGTGCCAGCTCGGCCGCCATCTCCTACAATGAGCAGTTCTTC | CASSAAISYNEQFF
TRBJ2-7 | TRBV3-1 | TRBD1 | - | TGTGCCAGCAGCCACCCCGGGACAGGCTCCTACGAGCAGTACTTC | CASSHPGTGSYEQYF
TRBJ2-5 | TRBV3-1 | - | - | TGTGCCAGCAGCCAAGCGGGAGAGGCGGAGACCCAGTACTTC | CASSQAGEAETQYF
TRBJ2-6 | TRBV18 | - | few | TGTGCCAGCTCACCACCTTTCAGGGTGCCCAACTCTGGGGCCAACGTCCTGACTTTC | CASSPPFRVPNSGANVLTF
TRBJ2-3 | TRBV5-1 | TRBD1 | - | TGCGCCAGCAGCTGGTTAGGGGGCTGGACAGATACGCAGTATTTT | CASSWLGGWTDTQYF
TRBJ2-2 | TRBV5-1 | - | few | TGCGCCAGCAGCTTGGGGGGACACGTGACCGGGGAGCTGTTTTTT | CASSLGGHVTGELFF